This T cell receptor (beta chain) was retrieved from a study of regulatory T cells in long-lasting Graves disease. This clonotype was seen ten or more times. Its antigen is currently unknown. As to time point: newly diagnosed GD, antithyroid drugs for less than 3 months. Extracted RNA from PBMCs served as the source of the TCR library. Patients were from an endocrinology department in Xi'an, China. As collected, the peripheral blood samples measured 7 to 9.5 milliliters each and went into EDTA tubes. Researchers made TCR beta libraries by using iRepertoire HTBI primers and running Arm-PCR on CDR3 regions. TCRdb recomputed calls from the multiplex PCR reads with MiXCR, one row per CDR3 protein. The repertoire holds a few hundred thousand distinct CDR3 sequences, with roughly 15% as singletons. General study results and limits: Less diverse TCR repertoires were seen in persistent Graves' patients than in newly diagnosed ones.

Germline V gene data show CDR1 as SNHLY and CDR2 as FYNNEI. V lost 9 bases and J 0 bases, leaving 9 bases between the germline ends. This CDR3 spans 12 amino acids. These data were likewise used in another study, on T cells in Graves' hyperthyroidism and ophthalmopathy.

The starting material was peripheral blood mononuclear cells (PBMCs), obtained at new diagnosis, from a patient treated with antithyroid drugs. The clonotype was recovered from a woman in her late teens or twenties with Graves disease. The chain joins TRBV2 to TRBJ2-7; unclear D gene. The CDR3 loop is CASLGHSYEQYF. CDR3 nucleotide sequence: TGTGCCAGTCTAGGGCACTCCTACGAGCAGTACTTC.